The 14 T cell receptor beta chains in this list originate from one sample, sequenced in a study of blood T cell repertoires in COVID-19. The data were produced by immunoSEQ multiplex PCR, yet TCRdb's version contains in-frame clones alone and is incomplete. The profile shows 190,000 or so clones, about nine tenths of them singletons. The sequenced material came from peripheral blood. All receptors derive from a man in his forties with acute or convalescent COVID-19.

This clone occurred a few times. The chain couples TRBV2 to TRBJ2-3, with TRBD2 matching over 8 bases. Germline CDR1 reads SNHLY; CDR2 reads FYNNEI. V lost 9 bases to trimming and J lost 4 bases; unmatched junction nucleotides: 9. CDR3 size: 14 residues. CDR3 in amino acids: CARSAGAMSDTQYF. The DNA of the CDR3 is TGTGCCAGGTCAGCGGGGGCAATGTCAGATACGCAGTATTTT.

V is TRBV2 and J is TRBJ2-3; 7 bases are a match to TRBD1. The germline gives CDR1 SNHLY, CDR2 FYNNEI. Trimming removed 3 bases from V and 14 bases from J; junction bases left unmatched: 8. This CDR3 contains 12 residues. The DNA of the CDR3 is TGTGCCAGCAGTGAGGTTCGACAGGGTTCGTATTTT. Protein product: CASSEVRQGSYF.

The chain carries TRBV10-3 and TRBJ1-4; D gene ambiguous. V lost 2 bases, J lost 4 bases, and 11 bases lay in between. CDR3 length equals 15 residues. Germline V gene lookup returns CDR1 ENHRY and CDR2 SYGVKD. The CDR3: CAISERETRNEKLFF. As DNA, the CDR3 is TGTGCCATCAGTGAGCGGGAGACCCGTAATGAAAAACTGTTTTTT.

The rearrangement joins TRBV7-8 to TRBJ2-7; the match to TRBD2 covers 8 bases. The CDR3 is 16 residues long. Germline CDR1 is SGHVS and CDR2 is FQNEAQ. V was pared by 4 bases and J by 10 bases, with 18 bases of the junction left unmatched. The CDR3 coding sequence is TGTGCCAGCAGCTCGGGGGGGGCCGGAACTACGAGCGGTCAGTACTTC. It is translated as CASSSGGAGTTSGQYF. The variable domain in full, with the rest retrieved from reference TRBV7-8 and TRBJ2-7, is GAGVSQSPRYKVAKRGQDVALRCDPISGHVSLFWYQQALGQGPEFLTYFQNEAQLDKSGLPSDRFFAERPEGSVSTLKIQRTQQEDSAVYLCASSSGGAGTTSGQYFGPGTRLTVT.

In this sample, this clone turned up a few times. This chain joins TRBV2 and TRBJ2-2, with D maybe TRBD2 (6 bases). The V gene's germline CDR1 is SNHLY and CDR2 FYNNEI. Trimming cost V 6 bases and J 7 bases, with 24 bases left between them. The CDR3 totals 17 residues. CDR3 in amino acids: CASRPRSWGLQDGELFF. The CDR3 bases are TGTGCCAGCAGGCCTCGAAGTTGGGGACTCCAGGACGGGGAGCTGTTTTTT.

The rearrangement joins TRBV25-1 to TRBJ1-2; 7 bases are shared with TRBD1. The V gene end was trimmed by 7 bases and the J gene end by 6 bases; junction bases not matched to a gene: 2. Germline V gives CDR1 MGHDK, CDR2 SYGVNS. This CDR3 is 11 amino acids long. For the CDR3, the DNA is TGTGCCAGCATAGGGGGCGATGGCTACACCTTC. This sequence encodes CASIGGDGYTF.

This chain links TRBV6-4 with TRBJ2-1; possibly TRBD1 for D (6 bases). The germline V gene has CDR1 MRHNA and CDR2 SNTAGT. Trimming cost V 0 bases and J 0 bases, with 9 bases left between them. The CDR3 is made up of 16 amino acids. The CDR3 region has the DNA TGTGCCAGCAGTGACTCCGGGACAACCTCCTACAATGAGCAGTTCTTC. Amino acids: CASSDSGTTSYNEQFF.

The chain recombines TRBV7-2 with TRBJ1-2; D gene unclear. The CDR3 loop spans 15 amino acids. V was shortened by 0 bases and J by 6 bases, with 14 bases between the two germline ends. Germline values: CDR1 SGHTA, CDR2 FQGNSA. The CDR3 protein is CASSLARARFDGYTF. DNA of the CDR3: TGTGCCAGCAGCTTAGCGCGCGCTCGATTCGATGGCTACACCTTC.

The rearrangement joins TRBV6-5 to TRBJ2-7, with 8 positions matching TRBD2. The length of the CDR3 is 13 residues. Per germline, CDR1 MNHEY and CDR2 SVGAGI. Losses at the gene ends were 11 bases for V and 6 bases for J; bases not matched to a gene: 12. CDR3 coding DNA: TGTGCCTCCCGACCGGGGGGGAGGAGCGAGCAGTACTTC. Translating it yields CASRPGGRSEQYF.

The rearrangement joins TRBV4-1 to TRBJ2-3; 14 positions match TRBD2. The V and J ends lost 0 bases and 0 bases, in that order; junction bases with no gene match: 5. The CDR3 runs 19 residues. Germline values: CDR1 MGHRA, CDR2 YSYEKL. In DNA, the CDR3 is TGCGCCAGCAGCCAAGAAGGACTAGCGGGGGGAAAAAGCACAGATACGCAGTATTTT. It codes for CASSQEGLAGGKSTDTQYF.

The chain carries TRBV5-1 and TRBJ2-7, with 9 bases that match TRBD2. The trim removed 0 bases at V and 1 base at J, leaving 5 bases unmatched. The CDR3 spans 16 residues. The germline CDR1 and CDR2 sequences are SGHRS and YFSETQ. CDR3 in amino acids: CASSLVASGASYEQYF. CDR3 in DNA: TGCGCCAGCAGCTTGGTGGCTAGCGGGGCTTCCTACGAGCAGTACTTC.

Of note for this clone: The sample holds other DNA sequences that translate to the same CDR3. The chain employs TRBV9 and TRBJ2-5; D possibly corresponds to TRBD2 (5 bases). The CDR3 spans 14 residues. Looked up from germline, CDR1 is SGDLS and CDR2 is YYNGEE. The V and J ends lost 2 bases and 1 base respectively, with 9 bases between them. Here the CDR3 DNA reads TGTGCCAGCAGCGTGGGAGCCTCCCAAGAGACCCAGTACTTC. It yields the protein CASSVGASQETQYF.

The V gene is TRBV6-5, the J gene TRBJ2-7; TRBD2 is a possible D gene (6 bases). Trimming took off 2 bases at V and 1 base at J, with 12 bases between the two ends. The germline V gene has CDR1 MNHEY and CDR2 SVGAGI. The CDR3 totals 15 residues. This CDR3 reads CASSYAAGPSYEQYF. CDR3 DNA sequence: TGTGCCAGCAGTTACGCGGCGGGACCTTCCTACGAGCAGTACTTC.

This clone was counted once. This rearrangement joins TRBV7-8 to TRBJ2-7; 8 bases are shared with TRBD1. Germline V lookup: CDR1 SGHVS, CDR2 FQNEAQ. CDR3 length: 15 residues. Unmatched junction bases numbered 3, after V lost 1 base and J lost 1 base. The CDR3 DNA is TGTGCCAGCAGCTTAGGGACAGGGCCTTCCTACGAGCAGTACTTC. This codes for CASSLGTGPSYEQYF.